This entry describes one T cell receptor beta chain. Participant-given clinical history determined each cohort assignment. This sample is part of a study of blood T cell repertoires in COVID-19. The table came from immunoSEQ multiplex PCR; TCRdb's copy has only in-frame clones and leaves some out. The sample yields roughly 240,000 clones, around 82% seen once. The V and J ends lost 0 bases and 0 bases respectively, with 7 bases between them. Germline-derived CDR1 and CDR2 are SGDLS and YYNGEE. The CDR3 covers 15 residues. The material sequenced was PBMCs or T cells enriched from blood (not recorded which). This TCR derives from a woman between 35 and 50 years old who had been exposed to COVID-19. The chain is built from TRBV9 and TRBJ1-3; D not certain. The CDR3 DNA follows: TGTGCCAGCAGCGTAGGAGGCCGCTCTGGAAACACCATATATTTT. Amino acid sequence: CASSVGGRSGNTIYF. The full variable domain, rest sourced from reference TRBV9 and TRBJ1-3, is DSGVTQTPKHLITATGQRVTLRCSPRSGDLSVYWYQQSLDQGLQFLIQYYNGEERAKGNILERFSAQQFPDLHSELNLSSLELGDSALYFCASSVGGRSGNTIYFGEGSWLTVV.